Below, 29 T cell receptor beta chains from the same sample are listed, as sequenced in a study of technical replicates of blood from a handful of donors (dated by TCRdb to the late 2010s). To prepare the library, the immunoSEQ multiplex PCR assay was applied. This immuneACCESS table, as held by TCRdb, lists in-frame sequences with V and J called but not all clones. Of the missing ones, under half trace to an unresolved V gene in checked studies; the others have no known cause. This sample lists around 60,000 clones; 80% to 95% were detected once. 3.5% to 5% of the sample belongs to the ten largest clones. The sample was PBMCs. All receptors derive from a human donor in good health. Some clones in this sample may be carry-over from other donors' samples.

V usage is TRBV7-2 and J usage is TRBJ2-7; 8 nucleotides match TRBD2. With V trimmed by 2 bases and J by 5 bases, 8 bases remained unmatched. This CDR3 contains 15 residues. Germline values: CDR1 SGHTA, CDR2 FQGNSA. The CDR3 sequence: CASSLSSGLVHEQYF. The CDR3 bases are TGTGCCAGCAGCTTATCTAGCGGGCTTGTCCACGAGCAGTACTTC.

The J gene is TRBJ1-1, the V gene TRBV5-1; 9 nucleotides match TRBD1. Germline assignment: CDR1 SGHRS and CDR2 YFSETQ. Losses at the gene ends were 0 bases for V and 4 bases for J; bases not matched to a gene: 1. The CDR3 runs to 14 residues. The CDR3 sequence: CASSLEGQGTEAFF. The CDR3 coding sequence is TGCGCCAGCAGCTTGGAGGGACAGGGCACTGAAGCTTTCTTT.

The DNA of the CDR3 is TGCGCCAGCAGCTTGGGGGGTATTTCCAGCGGGGATGATGAGCAGTTCTTC. Encoded protein: CASSLGGISSGDDEQFF. J is TRBJ2-1 and V is TRBV5-1; 7 bases are a match to TRBD2. V was pared by 0 bases and J by 8 bases, with 14 bases of the junction left unmatched. This CDR3 comprises 17 residues. Germline CDR1 is SGHRS and CDR2 is YFSETQ. Full variable domain (outside the CDR3, taken from reference TRBV5-1 and TRBJ2-1): KAGVTQTPRYLIKTRGQQVTLSCSPISGHRSVSWYQQTPGQGLQFLFEYFSETQRNKGNFPGRFSGRQFSNSRSEMNVSTLELGDSALYLCASSLGGISSGDDEQFFGPGTRLTVL.

The rearrangement joins TRBV18 to TRBJ1-4; 7 bases map to TRBD1. The CDR3 has 14 residues. Per the germline V gene, CDR1 is KGHSH and CDR2 is LQKENI. V dropped 4 bases and J dropped 4; count of bases not matched to a gene: 3. The CDR3 nucleotides read TGTGCCAGCTCACAGGGGGCGTATAATGAAAAACTGTTTTTT. It encodes CASSQGAYNEKLFF. The variable domain in full, with the rest retrieved from reference TRBV18 and TRBJ1-4, is NAGVMQNPRHLVRRRGQEARLRCSPMKGHSHVYWYRQLPEEGLKFMVYLQKENIIDESGMPKERFSAEFPKEGPSILRIQQVVRGDSAAYFCASSQGAYNEKLFFGSGTQLSVL.

V gene TRBV7-9 combines with J gene TRBJ1-1; D is unresolved. CDR1 and CDR2 (germline): SEHNR, FQNEAQ (reference sequence). The V and J ends lost 10 bases and 0 bases respectively, with 6 bases between them. This CDR3 spans 11 amino acids. CDR3 sequence (DNA): TGTGCCACCCAGTTGAACACTGAAGCTTTCTTT. Protein: CATQLNTEAFF.

This clone was seen just once. This chain connects TRBV6-4 to TRBJ1-6; TRBD1 matches at 7 bases. The CDR3 length is 17 residues. V trimming: 6 bases; J trimming: 0 bases; junction bases outside the gene matches: 8. Germline V lookup: CDR1 MRHNA, CDR2 SNTAGT. Here the CDR3 reads CASRGVGDSSYNSPLHF. The CDR3 DNA reads TGTGCCAGCAGAGGGGTAGGGGACAGCTCCTATAATTCACCCCTCCACTTT.

This clone was found many times. The genes are TRBV15 and TRBJ1-1; no clear D. Germline CDR1 LNHNV, CDR2 YYDKDF (reference sequence). The CDR3 consists of 16 residues. The V and J ends lost 0 bases and 0 bases respectively, with 11 bases between them. The CDR3 region has the DNA TGTGCCACCAGCAGAGATCGGGTGGCTCTGAACACTGAAGCTTTCTTT. Translating gives CATSRDRVALNTEAFF.

The genes are TRBV14 and TRBJ1-6, with a tentative D call TRBD1 (5 bases). V was cut by 5 bases and J by 2 bases, with 7 bases left in between. This CDR3 has 14 residues. The V gene's germline CDR1 is SGHDN and CDR2 FVKESK. The CDR3, as DNA: TGTGCCAGCAGCTTGACAGCCTATAATTCACCCCTCCACTTT. The encoded protein is CASSLTAYNSPLHF.

The rearrangement links TRBV5-4 to TRBJ2-7, with 10 bases lining up with TRBD1. Germline V gene lookup returns CDR1 SGHNT and CDR2 YYREEE (reference sequence). J gave up 1 base and V 7 bases, and 5 bases lay outside the gene matches. The CDR3 is 14 amino acids. The CDR3 bases are TGTGCCAGCCGAAAGGACAGGGGGTCCTACGAGCAGTACTTC. It translates to CASRKDRGSYEQYF.

The chain joins TRBV7-2 to TRBJ2-7, with a tentative D call TRBD2 (5 bases). Germline assignment: CDR1 SGHTA and CDR2 FQGNSA. V was shortened by 5 bases and J by 5 bases, with 16 bases between the two germline ends. The CDR3 has 14 residues. CDR3 protein: CASSTYLASDEQYF. The CDR3 bases are TGTGCCAGCAGCACCTACTTAGCGTCCGACGAGCAGTACTTC.

The table lists this clone with a count of one. The chain has TRBV5-4 and TRBJ2-7, with D possibly TRBD1 on 6 matching bases. The CDR3 sequence is 15 residues long. Trimming removed 4 bases from V and 3 bases from J, with 17 bases in between. Germline V gene data show CDR1 as SGHNT and CDR2 as YYREEE (reference sequence). CDR3 sequence: CASSLPRGAFYEQYF. The CDR3 DNA reads TGTGCCAGCAGCCTCCCCAGGGGAGCTTTCTACGAGCAGTACTTC.

The V and J genes are TRBV4-2 and TRBJ2-2; 10 nucleotides line up with TRBD2. The germline gives CDR1 LGHNA, CDR2 YNFKEQ. V gave up 0 bases and J gave up 6 bases; unmatched junction bases: 4. The CDR3 extends over 16 amino acids. The CDR3 loop reads CASSQDLAGVSGELFF. The CDR3 bases are TGTGCCAGCAGCCAAGATCTAGCGGGAGTGTCCGGGGAGCTGTTTTTT.

CDR3 residues: CASSPPIVRVQETQYF. CDR3 DNA sequence: TGTGCCAGCTCACCACCTATTGTCAGGGTTCAAGAGACCCAGTACTTC. This sequence joins TRBV18 and TRBJ2-5; maybe TRBD1 (5 bases). Trimming removed 0 bases at V and 2 bases at J, with 13 bases between. This CDR3 is 16 amino acids long. Germline CDR1 reads KGHSH; CDR2 reads LQKENI.

The chain combines TRBV7-2 with TRBJ2-5; possible D gene TRBD1, 6 bases. CDR3 length: 14 residues. Trimming took 4 bases from V and 5 from J, leaving 14 bases between them. Germline lookup yields CDR1 SGHTA and CDR2 FQGNSA. The CDR3 DNA reads TGTGCCAGCAGCTCAACAGGGACCCTGGAGACCCAGTACTTC. Translating gives CASSSTGTLETQYF.

The V call is TRBV9, the J call TRBJ2-1, with 7 bases matching TRBD1. Germline trimming cut 3 bases from V and 5 bases from J; bases unmatched to any gene: 5. The CDR3 extends over 14 amino acids. CDR1 and CDR2 from the germline V gene are SGDLS and YYNGEE. CDR3 in DNA: TGTGCCAGCAGCGCCCGGGGACAGCACAATGAGCAGTTCTTC. Translating it yields CASSARGQHNEQFF.

The chain links TRBV27 to TRBJ2-7; possible D gene TRBD1, 6 bases. The ends were cut back, 5 bases at V and 3 bases at J, with 11 bases in the middle. The germline V gene has CDR1 MNHEY and CDR2 SMNVEV (reference sequence). This CDR3 is built from 13 residues. DNA for the CDR3: TGTGCCAGCAGTCTGACAGGAGGCTACGAGCAGTACTTC. Protein sequence: CASSLTGGYEQYF.

V usage is TRBV5-6 and J usage is TRBJ2-5, with D perhaps matching TRBD1 (5 bases). V lost 4 bases, J lost 4 bases, and 20 bases lay in between. The germline CDR1 and CDR2 sequences are SGHDT and YYEEEE. The CDR3 sequence is 16 residues long. In DNA form, the CDR3 reads TGTGCCAGCAGCAGGGGCCAACCTAGGGGTGGAGAGACCCAGTACTTC. The encoded protein is CASSRGQPRGGETQYF.

This chain joins TRBV4-2 and TRBJ1-2, with a weak D call TRBD1 (6 bases). The V end was cut by 2 bases, the J end by 0 bases, with 13 bases between. This CDR3 has 16 residues. Germline V gives CDR1 LGHNA, CDR2 YNFKEQ. This chain's CDR3 is CASSQPDRLANYGYTF. CDR3 sequence (DNA): TGTGCCAGCAGCCAACCCGACAGGCTTGCTAACTATGGCTACACCTTC.

J is TRBJ1-2 and V is TRBV7-9; 7 nucleotides line up with TRBD1. With V trimmed by 6 bases and J by 6 bases, 10 bases remained unmatched. Germline V gene data show CDR1 as SEHNR and CDR2 as FQNEAQ (reference sequence). The CDR3 covers 14 residues. The CDR3 bases are TGTGCCAGCAGACAGGGAGGAGGGGGCGATGGCTACACCTTC. This gives the protein CASRQGGGGDGYTF.

The rearrangement uses TRBV5-1 and TRBJ2-2; D uncertain. This CDR3 is built from 15 residues. Between the trimmed V and J ends, which lost 8 bases and 1 base, there was a span of 15 bases. CDR1 SGHRS and CDR2 YFSETQ come from the germline V gene. CDR3 bases: TGCGCCAGGTTATGTGGAGCGTTGAACACCGGGGAGCTGTTTTTT. This codes for CARLCGALNTGELFF.

The chain uses TRBV7-3 and TRBJ2-2, with 7 bases aligning to TRBD1. J lost 1 base, V lost 5 bases, and 7 bases had no gene match. Germline CDR1 is SGHTA and CDR2 is FQGTGA. This CDR3 spans 16 amino acids. The CDR3 here is CASSPGWTGNTGELFF. The CDR3 coding sequence is TGTGCCAGCAGCCCTGGGTGGACAGGGAACACCGGGGAGCTGTTTTTT.

The gene calls are TRBV7-2 and TRBJ2-5, with TRBD2 matching over 8 bases. Looked up from germline, CDR1 is SGHTA and CDR2 is FQGNSA. The V and J ends lost 5 bases and 4 bases, in that order; junction bases with no gene match: 6. The CDR3 loop spans 14 amino acids. Here the CDR3 reads CASSPRGGAETQYF. The CDR3, as DNA: TGTGCCAGCAGCCCTCGGGGGGGCGCAGAGACCCAGTACTTC.

The genes are TRBV5-1 and TRBJ1-1; 7 nucleotides line up with TRBD1. V lost 1 base and J lost 5; bases outside the gene matches: 5. The germline V gene has CDR1 SGHRS and CDR2 YFSETQ. This CDR3 has 14 residues. The CDR3: CASSLSTGRTEAFF. CDR3 nucleotides: TGCGCCAGCAGCTTGTCGACAGGGAGGACTGAAGCTTTCTTT.

The gene calls are TRBV7-2 and TRBJ1-1; weak D call: TRBD1 (6 bases). V gave up 5 bases and J gave up 0 bases, with 13 bases separating them. CDR1 and CDR2 from the germline V gene are SGHTA and FQGNSA. The length of the CDR3 is 15 residues. The CDR3 reads CASSPRQVMNTEAFF. The CDR3 nucleotides are TGTGCCAGCAGCCCCAGACAGGTTATGAACACTGAAGCTTTCTTT.

The chain is built from TRBV7-9 and TRBJ2-3; D gene uncertain. Germline V CDR1 and CDR2: SEHNR, FQNEAQ (reference sequence). The CDR3 has 14 residues. Trimming left V 5 bases short and J 5 bases short, with 14 bases between. CDR3 coding DNA: TGTGCCAGCAGCCAAGACTGGATAGGAGATACGCAGTATTTT. Its translation: CASSQDWIGDTQYF.

V usage is TRBV4-2 and J usage is TRBJ2-7, with TRBD2 matching 7 bases. Germline CDR1 reads LGHNA; CDR2 reads YNFKEQ. The CDR3 is 18 residues long. The trim removed 0 bases at V and 2 bases at J, leaving 13 bases unmatched. The DNA of the CDR3 is TGTGCCAGCAGCCAAGATCGCGGCGCTAGCGGAGAGACCTACGAGCAGTACTTC. Translating gives CASSQDRGASGETYEQYF.

This sequence joins TRBV6-5 and TRBJ2-1; 7 nucleotides match TRBD2. From germline, CDR1 is MNHEY and CDR2 SVGAGI. This CDR3 is 16 amino acids long. Trimming removed 2 bases from V and 4 bases from J; junction bases left unmatched: 8. For the CDR3, the DNA is TGTGCCAGCAGTTACCGAGTTGGGACTACATACAATGAGCAGTTCTTC. Its protein product is CASSYRVGTTYNEQFF.

The rearrangement joins TRBV5-4 to TRBJ2-1, with D possibly matching TRBD2 (6 bases). The V gene's germline CDR1 is SGHNT and CDR2 YYREEE (reference sequence). The ends were cut back, 6 bases at V and 4 bases at J, with 23 bases in the middle. There are 17 residues in the CDR3. CDR3 sequence reads: CASTTGGGNLLYNEQFF. The CDR3 region has the DNA TGTGCCAGCACCACCGGAGGCGGGAATTTGTTGTACAATGAGCAGTTCTTC.

Comments on this clone: Germline is not matched at one junction end, which may reflect a read error. The rearrangement joins TRBV7-2 to TRBJ2-1; D is uncertain. This CDR3 contains 13 residues. In germline, CDR1 is SGHTA, CDR2 FQGNSA. CDR3 loop: CASSPNSFNEQFF. Written as DNA, the CDR3 is TGTGCCAGCAGCCCGAACTCCTTCAATGAGCAGTTCTTC.